One and the same sample provided the 17 T cell receptor beta chains below, sequenced in a study of CD8 T cells in ankylosing spondylitis. TCRdb redid the calling of the 5' RACE reads with MiXCR, one entry per CDR3 protein. This table has more than 150,000 distinct CDR3 sequences, roughly 20% appearing once. Sequenced sample: blood, either unsorted or a sorted T cell fraction (not recorded which). All receptors come from a male donor under 30 with ankylosing spondylitis or in good health (not recorded which).

This clonotype was observed at least ten times. The V call is TRBV5-1, the J call TRBJ2-5; D is possibly TRBD1 (6 bases). The CDR3 spans 16 residues. Trimming left V 3 bases short and J 2 bases short, with 17 bases between. Germline V CDR1 and CDR2: SGHRS, YFSETQ. The chain's CDR3 is CASSSSGAMGQETQYF. CDR3 bases: TGCGCCAGCAGCTCGTCAGGGGCCATGGGGCAAGAGACCCAGTACTTC.

The CDR3 spells CASSQDFRQGEQYF. DNA of the CDR3: TGCGCCAGCAGCCAAGATTTTAGGCAAGGCGAGCAGTACTTC. J is TRBJ2-7 and V is TRBV4-3; D not certain. The V and J ends lost 0 bases and 6 bases respectively, with 12 bases between them. CDR1 and CDR2 from the germline V gene are LGHNA and YSLEER. This CDR3 has 14 amino acids.

The chain uses TRBV4-1 and TRBJ2-3, with D uncertain. The CDR3 runs to 15 residues. Germline CDR1 MGHRA, CDR2 YSYEKL. Trimming removed 0 bases at V and 6 bases at J, with 13 bases between. CDR3 coding DNA: TGCGCCAGCAGCCAAGAAGGTTCGGTGTCTGATACGCAGTATTTT. It is translated as CASSQEGSVSDTQYF.

This clonotype was detected ten times or more. The chain joins TRBV12-3 or TRBV12-4 to TRBJ2-1; 11 bases fit TRBD2. V trimming: 5 bases; J trimming: 8 bases; junction bases outside the gene matches: 14. The CDR3 runs to 17 residues. The CDR3 protein is CASSAQKLAGVVDEQFF. For the CDR3, the DNA is TGTGCCAGCAGTGCACAGAAACTAGCGGGAGTGGTAGATGAGCAGTTCTTC.

Ten or more counts support this clonotype. The chain is built from TRBV5-6 and TRBJ2-3, with 9 bases fitting TRBD1. Trimming removed 3 bases from V and 2 bases from J; junction bases left unmatched: 10. This CDR3 has 17 residues. CDR1 and CDR2 from the germline V gene are SGHDT and YYEEEE. The CDR3 is CASSSTLRDRDTDTQYF. The CDR3 DNA sequence: TGTGCCAGCAGCTCAACGCTCCGGGACAGGGACACAGATACGCAGTATTTT.

This clonotype was detected ten times or more. This chain links TRBV5-4 with TRBJ2-1, with 10 nucleotides matching TRBD2. The germline V gene has CDR1 SGHNT and CDR2 YYREEE (reference sequence). The junction had 9 bases not matched to a gene; V was cut back by 4 bases and J by 8 bases. CDR3 size: 15 residues. The CDR3 nucleotides are TGTGCCAGCAGCCCAGCGGGAGGGCCCTCTCATGAGCAGTTCTTC. Amino acids: CASSPAGGPSHEQFF.

This clonotype was observed at least ten times. This chain uses TRBV4-1 with TRBJ2-3; 11 bases map to TRBD2. The germline CDR1 and CDR2 sequences are MGHRA and YSYEKL. V trimming: 1 base; J trimming: 3 bases; junction bases outside the gene matches: 9. This CDR3 comprises 18 residues. The CDR3 bases are TGCGCCAGCAGCCAAGGCCTTACTAGCGGGAGTGTAACAGATACGCAGTATTTT. The encoded protein is CASSQGLTSGSVTDTQYF.

The chain carries TRBV10-3 and TRBJ2-1; 7 nucleotides match TRBD1. The germline V gene encodes CDR1 ENHRY and CDR2 SYGVKD. J gave up 6 bases and V 3 bases, and 2 bases lay outside the gene matches. This CDR3 has 13 amino acids. CDR3 region: CAISEGGSNEQFF. In nucleotides, the CDR3 is TGTGCCATCAGTGAAGGGGGCAGCAATGAGCAGTTCTTC.

Concerning this clonotype: Because the CDR3's place on the DNA is in doubt, the DNA is left out and the CDR3 is given as listed by TCRdb. The rearrangement joins TRBV4-2 to TRBJ1-4. Germline loops: CDR1 LGHNA, CDR2 YNFKEQ. With termini counted, the CDR3 has 16 amino acids. Here the CDR3 reads CASSVYSATNEKLFFF.

This clonotype was found many times. This chain connects TRBV15 to TRBJ1-5; D is ambiguous. Germline lookup yields CDR1 LNHNV and CDR2 YYDKDF (reference sequence). The ends were cut back, 3 bases at V and 0 bases at J, with 6 bases in the middle. The CDR3 is 14 amino acids. CDR3 DNA: TGTGCCACCAGCAGGACGGTTAGCAATCAGCCCCAGCATTTT. It specifies CATSRTVSNQPQHF.

This clonotype was counted at least ten times. The gene calls are TRBV12-3 or TRBV12-4 and TRBJ1-4; D unresolved. With 2 bases removed from V and 8 bases from J, the gap between germline ends came to 12 bases. The CDR3 spans 14 residues. CDR3 DNA sequence: TGTGCCAGCAGTTTAAGTTCTTCCGGCGAAAAACTGTTTTTT. It translates to CASSLSSSGEKLFF.

This clonotype was counted a few times. The rearrangement joins TRBV29-1 to TRBJ1-1, with a weak D call TRBD1 (5 bases). The length of the CDR3 is 11 residues. Deletions cut 2 bases from V and 9 bases from J, with 10 bases between. Looked up from germline, CDR1 is SQVTM and CDR2 is ANQGSEA. CDR3 sequence: CSVESGDQAFF. CDR3 nucleotide sequence: TGCAGCGTTGAATCCGGGGACCAAGCTTTCTTT.

In its sample, this clonotype was seen many times. The rearrangement joins TRBV12-3 or TRBV12-4 to TRBJ2-3; unclear D gene. This CDR3 has 13 amino acids. Trimming pared 5 bases from V and 2 bases from J, leaving 8 bases between. Here the CDR3 reads CASSDSVTDTQYF. CDR3 in DNA: TGTGCCAGCAGTGACTCTGTCACAGATACGCAGTATTTT.

CDR3 in amino acids: CAWKLRAGVGGEQFF. The CDR3 DNA is TGTGCCTGGAAGCTAAGGGCAGGGGTAGGTGGTGAGCAGTTCTTC. V gene TRBV30 combines with J gene TRBJ2-1, with D possibly matching TRBD1 (6 bases). From germline, CDR1 is GTSNPN and CDR2 SVGIG (reference sequence). This CDR3 is built from 15 residues. V was cut by 4 bases and J by 9 bases, with 22 bases left in between.

This clonotype was counted at least ten times. This chain joins TRBV14 and TRBJ2-3, with 14 bases matching TRBD2. CDR1 is SGHDN and CDR2 is FVKESK in the germline V gene. Trimming at V came to 0 bases and at J to 9 bases, leaving 8 bases not matched to a gene. The CDR3 spans 17 residues. CDR3 residues: CASSQDVGLAGADTQYF. For the CDR3, the DNA is TGTGCCAGCAGCCAAGATGTGGGACTAGCGGGAGCGGACACGCAGTATTTT. The variable domain in full, with the rest retrieved from reference TRBV14 and TRBJ2-3, is EAGVTQFPSHSVIEKGQTVTLRCDPISGHDNLYWYRRVMGKEIKFLLHFVKESKQDESGMPNNRFLAERTGGTYSTLKVQPAELEDSGVYFCASSQDVGLAGADTQYFGPGTRLTVL.

The rearrangement joins TRBV5-6 to TRBJ2-1; TRBD2 matches at 11 bases. The CDR3 has 16 amino acids. Unmatched junction bases numbered 12, after V lost 6 bases and J lost 7 bases. The V gene's germline CDR1 is SGHDT and CDR2 YYEEEE. CDR3 nucleotide sequence: TGTGCCAGCACACGGGATCCTAGCGGGAGGCTGAATGAGCAGTTCTTC. This sequence encodes CASTRDPSGRLNEQFF.

The chain has TRBV29-1 and TRBJ2-3; 14 bases agree with TRBD2. Germline V gives CDR1 SQVTM, CDR2 ANQGSEA. CDR3 length equals 16 residues. With V trimmed by 3 bases and J by 4 bases, 6 bases remained unmatched. The CDR3, as DNA: TGCAGCGTTGAGGGACTAGCGGGAGTGATTGCAGATACGCAGTATTTT. It encodes CSVEGLAGVIADTQYF.